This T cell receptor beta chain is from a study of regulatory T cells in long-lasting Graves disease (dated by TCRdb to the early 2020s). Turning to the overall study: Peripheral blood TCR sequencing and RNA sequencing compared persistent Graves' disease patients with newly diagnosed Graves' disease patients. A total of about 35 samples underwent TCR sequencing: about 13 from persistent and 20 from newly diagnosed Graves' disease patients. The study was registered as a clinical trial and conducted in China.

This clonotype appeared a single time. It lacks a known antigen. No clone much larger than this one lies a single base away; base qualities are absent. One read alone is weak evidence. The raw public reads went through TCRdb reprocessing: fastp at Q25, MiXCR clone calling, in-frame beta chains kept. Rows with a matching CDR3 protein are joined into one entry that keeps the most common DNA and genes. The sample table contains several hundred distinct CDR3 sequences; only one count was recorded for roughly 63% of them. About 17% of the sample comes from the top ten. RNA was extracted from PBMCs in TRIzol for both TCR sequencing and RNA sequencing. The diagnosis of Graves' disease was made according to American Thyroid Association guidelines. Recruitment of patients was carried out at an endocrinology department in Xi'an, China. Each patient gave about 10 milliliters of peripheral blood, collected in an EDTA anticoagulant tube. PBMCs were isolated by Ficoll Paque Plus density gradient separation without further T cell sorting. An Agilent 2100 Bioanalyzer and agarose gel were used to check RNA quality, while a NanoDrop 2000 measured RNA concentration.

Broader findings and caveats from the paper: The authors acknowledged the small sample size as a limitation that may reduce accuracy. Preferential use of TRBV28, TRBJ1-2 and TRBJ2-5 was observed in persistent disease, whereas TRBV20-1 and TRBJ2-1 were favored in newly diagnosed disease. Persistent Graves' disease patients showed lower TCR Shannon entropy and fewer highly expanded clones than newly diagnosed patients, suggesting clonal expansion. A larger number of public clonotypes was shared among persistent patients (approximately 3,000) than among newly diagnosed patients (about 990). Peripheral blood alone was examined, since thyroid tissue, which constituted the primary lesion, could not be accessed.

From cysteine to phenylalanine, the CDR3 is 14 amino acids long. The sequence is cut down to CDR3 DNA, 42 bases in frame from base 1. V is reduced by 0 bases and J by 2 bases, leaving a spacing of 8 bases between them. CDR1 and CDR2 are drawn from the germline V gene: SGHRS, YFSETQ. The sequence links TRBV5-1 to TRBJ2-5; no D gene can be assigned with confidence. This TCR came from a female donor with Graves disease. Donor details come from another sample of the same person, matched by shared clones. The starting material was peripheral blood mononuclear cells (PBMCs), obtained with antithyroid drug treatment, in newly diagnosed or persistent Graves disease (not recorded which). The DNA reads TGCGCCAGCAGCTTGGATTTACCTCAAGAGACCCAGTACTTC. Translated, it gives CASSLDLPQETQYF.